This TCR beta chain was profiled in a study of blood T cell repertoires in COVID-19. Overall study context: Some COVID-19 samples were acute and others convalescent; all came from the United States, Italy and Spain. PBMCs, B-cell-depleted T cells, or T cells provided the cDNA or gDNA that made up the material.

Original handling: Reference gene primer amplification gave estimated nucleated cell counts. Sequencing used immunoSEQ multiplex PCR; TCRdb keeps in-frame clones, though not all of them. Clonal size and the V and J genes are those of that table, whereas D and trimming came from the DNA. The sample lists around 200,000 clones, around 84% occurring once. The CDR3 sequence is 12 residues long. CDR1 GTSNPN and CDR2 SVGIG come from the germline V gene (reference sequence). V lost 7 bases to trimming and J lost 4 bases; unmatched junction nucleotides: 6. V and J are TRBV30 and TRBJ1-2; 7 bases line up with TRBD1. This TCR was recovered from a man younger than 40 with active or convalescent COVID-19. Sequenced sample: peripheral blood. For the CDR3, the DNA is TGTGCCTACAGGGGCTCTAGCTATGGCTACACCTTC. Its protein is CAYRGSSYGYTF.